Included here is one T cell receptor (beta chain) sequence, with context. The antigen is unknown. Mismatch with germline at one junction end may stem from a read error. These data originate in a study of Graves' ophthalmopathy and Graves' hyperthyroidism. Study context: The authors collected peripheral blood at initial diagnosis, before any treatment.

The germline gives CDR1 MGHDK, CDR2 SYGVNS. CDR3 length: 14 residues. Clinicians made diagnoses from clinical symptoms, serum thyroxine, TRAb, thyroid ultrasound and orbital computed tomography. Amplifying from RNA transcripts, the study obtained TCR beta CDR3 regions. A first-round RT-PCR used HTBI primers, followed by a second-round multiplex PCR. A single record per CDR3 protein comes from TCRdb applying MiXCR to the multiplex PCR reads. The sample shows 650,000 to 900,000 distinct CDR3 sequences, roughly two fifths of them seen only once. Overall study results and limits: Detection in blood was also observed for most expanded thyroid clonotypes above 0.001 frequency. Predictions made by the model for ophthalmopathy progression reached 70.59% sensitivity and approximately 72% specificity.

Material for sequencing was peripheral blood. The chain has TRBV25-1 and TRBJ2-2; 10 bases are a match to TRBD2. The receptor was derived from an adult man with Graves' ophthalmopathy. DNA for the CDR3: TGCGCCAGCAATCTAGCGGGAGCGTCCGGGGAGCTGTTTTTT. This translates into CASNLAGASGELFF. The complete variable domain, with remaining parts taken from reference TRBV25-1 and TRBJ2-2, reads EADIYQTPRYLVIGTGKKITLECSQTMGHDKMYWYQQDPGMELHLIHYSYGVNSTEKGDLSSESTVSRIRTEHFPLTLESARPSHTSQYLCASNLAGASGELFFGEGSRLTVL.